What follows describes a single T cell receptor beta chain. The antigen remains unidentified. This sample is drawn from a study of T cell responses to AZD1222 COVID-19 vaccine. Study observations and caveats: A rise in Spike-specific TCR breadth and depth followed two AZD1222 doses. Nearly half of spike-specific TCRs reportedly go after variant regions that carry no mutations. Sampling captured repertoires only after the peak T cell response.

Whether given at about 4 or about 12 weeks, second doses were pooled. The CDR3 covers 15 residues. V gave up 0 bases and J gave up 6 bases, with 12 bases separating them. Germline V gene lookup returns CDR1 GTSNPN and CDR2 SVGIG (reference sequence). Assay: immunoSEQ multiplex PCR; the TCRdb copy retains only in-frame clones and omits some. In the table there are some 110,000 clones, about 88% of which are singletons. The clonotype was recovered from an adult who received the AZD1222 COVID-19 vaccine. The chain couples TRBV30 to TRBJ1-6; D not resolved. Sequencing was performed on peripheral blood, taken 28 days after the second AZD1222 dose. The CDR3 bases are TGTGCCTGGAGTGTTGACCTGAACCGTAATTCACCCCTCCACTTT. Protein sequence: CAWSVDLNRNSPLHF. Complete variable domain (other parts from reference TRBV30 and TRBJ1-6): SQTIHQWPATLVQPVGSPLSLECTVEGTSNPNLYWYRQAAGRGLQLLFYSVGIGQISSEVPQNLSASRPQDRQFILSSKKLLLSDSGFYLCAWSVDLNRNSPLHFGNGTRLTVT.